These 15 T cell receptor beta chains were sequenced from one sample in a study of T cell repertoires in cytomegalovirus infection (dated by TCRdb to 2018 to 2020). Sequencing took place on an Illumina HiSeq 1500. Through fastp at Q25 and MiXCR, TCRdb rebuilt clones from the public reads, retaining in-frame beta chains. Under each unique CDR3 protein, matching rows form one entry showing the most common genes and DNA. The sample yields approximately 550,000 distinct CDR3 sequences; approximately 15% were counted once. The ten most abundant clones make up 24% of the sample. What was sequenced was CD8+ T cells from PBMCs. The receptors derive from a human donor in good health (CMV status not recorded). Some clones in this sample may be carry-over from other donors' samples.

This clonotype was recorded many times. The chain combines TRBV7-6 with TRBJ2-1, with TRBD2 matching over 8 bases. Germline lookup yields CDR1 SGHVS and CDR2 FNYEAQ. This CDR3 is built from 18 residues. V shed 3 bases, J shed 8 bases, and the junction held 18 bases outside the gene matches. CDR3 sequence (DNA): TGTGCCAGCAGCTTTCAAGATTTAGCGGGGACGGTTGGGGATGAGCAGTTCTTC. Amino acid sequence: CASSFQDLAGTVGDEQFF.

This clonotype occurred a few times. This rearrangement joins TRBV14 to TRBJ2-1, with 7 positions matching TRBD2. The germline gives CDR1 SGHDN, CDR2 FVKESK. The V segment lost 3 bases and the J segment 1 base; nucleotides outside the gene matches: 15. The CDR3 covers 19 residues. The CDR3 DNA is TGTGCCAGCAGCCATCCGGACACGCGCCTAGCGGTATCCTACAATGAGCAGTTCTTC. It is translated as CASSHPDTRLAVSYNEQFF.

The table lists this clonotype with many counts. J is TRBJ2-2 and V is TRBV27; a possible D gene is TRBD1 (6 bases). This CDR3 region has 17 residues. The V gene lost 6 bases and the J gene lost 5 bases, with 22 bases spanning the gap. Germline V gene sequence: CDR1 MNHEY, CDR2 SMNVEV (reference sequence). For the CDR3, the DNA is TGTGCCAGCAGAGGGAATGGACAGCTTCGGCGTACCGGGGAGCTGTTTTTT. Amino acid sequence: CASRGNGQLRRTGELFF.

Details on this clonotype: A much larger clone lies one base from this, so it may be a read error. The chain carries TRBV7-4 and TRBJ2-1; perhaps TRBD1 as D (5 bases). The germline CDR1 and CDR2 sequences are SGHVT and SQSDAQ. This CDR3 has 12 amino acids. V lost 7 bases and J lost 7, with 11 bases in between. DNA for the CDR3: TGTGCCAGCACAAGGGGAAGAAATGAGCAGTTCTTC. Its protein product is CASTRGRNEQFF.

This clonotype was found many times. As DNA, the CDR3 is TGTGCCAGTAGTAGGGGGGGGCGGGGAGACTCCTACAATGAGCAGTTCTTC. Its translation is CASSRGGRGDSYNEQFF. The rearrangement uses TRBV19 and TRBJ2-1, with D tentatively TRBD2 (7 bases). Germline assignment: CDR1 LNHDA and CDR2 SQIVND (reference sequence). Trimming cost V 4 bases and J 0 bases, with 16 bases left between them. The CDR3 has 17 amino acids.

The chain joins TRBV4-1 to TRBJ1-2; D is uncertain. Germline CDR1 reads MGHRA; CDR2 reads YSYEKL. V was trimmed by 5 bases and J by 2 bases, leaving 18 bases between them. The CDR3 length is 16 residues. CDR3 nucleotide sequence: TGCGCCAGCAGCGAGAGAAAGACACTTCCAAACTATGGCTACACCTTC. It specifies CASSERKTLPNYGYTF.

The chain uses TRBV13 and TRBJ1-5, with D unresolved. Germline V CDR1 and CDR2: PRHDT, FYEKMQ (reference sequence). The CDR3 covers 12 residues. V shed 3 bases and J shed 7 bases, with 7 bases lying between them. The DNA of the CDR3 is TGTGCCAGCAGCTTCCAATCACAGCCCCAGCATTTT. The encoded protein is CASSFQSQPQHF.

For this clonotype: A much more abundant neighbour one base away suggests this may be a read error. The rearrangement joins TRBV5-1 to TRBJ2-1, with 13 bases identical to TRBD2. Germline V lookup: CDR1 SGHRS, CDR2 YFSETQ. J gave up 8 bases and V 6 bases, and 8 bases lay outside the gene matches. The CDR3 covers 15 residues. CDR3 nucleotides: TGCGCCAGCAAACCTTGTACTAGCGGGAGGGATGAGCAGTTCTTC. Its protein product is CASKPCTSGRDEQFF.

This clonotype has a handful of counts. DNA of the CDR3: TGTGCTAGTGGTTTGGTCATCTTAGTCATGGGGGCCGGAGGGGAGCTGTTTTTT. Translation: CASGLVILVMGAGGELFF. V usage is TRBV12-5 and J usage is TRBJ2-2; possible D gene TRBD1, 6 bases. CDR1 and CDR2 from the germline V gene are LGHNT and FRNRAP. Trimming stripped 0 bases from V and 8 bases from J, with 22 bases between. CDR3 length equals 18 residues.

This clonotype was observed at least ten times. The CDR3, as DNA: TGTGCCAGCAGTCCGAGCGAGGGAGGGGCTGGGGAGACCCAGTACTTC. Translation gives CASSPSEGGAGETQYF. The rearrangement joins TRBV12-3 or TRBV12-4 to TRBJ2-5; 7 bases agree with TRBD2. J lost 5 bases, V lost 5 bases, and 14 bases had no gene match. CDR3 length: 16 amino acids.

In its sample, this clonotype ranks as medium-sized. In DNA, the CDR3 is TGCAGCGTTGAAGAAGATGTAGGGGTAGGCTACACCTTC. Encoded protein: CSVEEDVGVGYTF. V is TRBV29-1 and J is TRBJ1-2; weak D call: TRBD1 (5 bases). Trimming stripped 0 bases from V and 8 bases from J, with 13 bases between. This CDR3 has 13 amino acids. Germline CDR1 and CDR2: SQVTM and ANQGSEA.

This clonotype was recorded a few times. V is TRBV6-5 and J is TRBJ1-5; weak D call: TRBD1 (6 bases). CDR3 size: 16 residues. V was trimmed by 0 bases and J by 3 bases, leaving 12 bases between them. The V gene's germline CDR1 is MNHEY and CDR2 SVGAGI. CDR3 sequence reads: CASSYSAGEVNQPQHF. The CDR3 DNA follows: TGTGCCAGCAGTTACTCGGCAGGGGAGGTCAATCAGCCCCAGCATTTT.

Ten or more counts support this clonotype. V and J are TRBV6-5 and TRBJ2-1; D perhaps matches TRBD2 (6 bases). The CDR3 totals 16 residues. V dropped 6 bases and J dropped 6 bases, with 21 bases sitting between them. CDR1 MNHEY and CDR2 SVGAGI come from the germline V gene. Here the CDR3 reads CASSPLGGEPLNEQFF. CDR3 DNA: TGTGCCAGCAGCCCACTGGGAGGAGAACCCCTCAATGAGCAGTTCTTC.

This clonotype occurred a few times. The V and J genes are TRBV6-1 and TRBJ1-5, with D hard to call. CDR1 and CDR2 from the germline V gene are MNHNS and SASEGT. V was pared by 5 bases and J by 4 bases, with 18 bases between. The CDR3 spans 16 residues. The CDR3 bases are TGTGCCAGCAGTCCGACACCCCCCTATAGGAATCAGCCCCAGCATTTT. Translating gives CASSPTPPYRNQPQHF.

This clonotype was found a few times. The chain uses TRBV13 and TRBJ1-4; no clear D gene. The CDR3 runs to 15 residues. Germline V gene sequence: CDR1 PRHDT, CDR2 FYEKMQ (reference sequence). V was shortened by 5 bases and J by 0 bases, with 10 bases between the two germline ends. The CDR3 DNA reads TGTGCCAGCAGCAGAGAAAGAGCAACTAATGAAAAACTGTTTTTT. This gives the protein CASSRERATNEKLFF.